A single T cell receptor beta chain is shown here with its context. What it binds is not known. Unstimulated regulatory T cells (CD4+CD25+CD127-), CD4+CD25- non-regulatory cells, CD4 and CD8 cells were FACS-sorted from thawed PBMCs. Method: immunoSEQ multiplex PCR; TCRdb's copy keeps in-frame clones and lacks some. The sample lists about 110,000 clones, 90% occurring once. This sample was taken from a study of Tregs in tolerant kidney transplant recipients. Study-level results: Donor-specific Treg expansion exceeded global Treg expansion in tolerant patients, suggesting antigen drive. Activated donor B cell expansion appeared to reveal the most relevant donor-specific TCRbeta repertoire.

The germline CDR1 and CDR2 sequences are LNHDA and SQIVND (reference sequence). After removal of 5 bases from V and 4 bases from J, the junction contained 6 bases not matched to a gene. The CDR3 is 14 residues long. The clonotype originates from a human donor who received a combined kidney and bone marrow transplant. The sample in question was CD4+ T cells from blood, obtained before the transplant. The J gene is TRBJ2-7, the V gene TRBV19; 9 bases line up with TRBD2. CDR3: CASSESGRWYEQYF. DNA of the CDR3: TGTGCCAGTAGTGAGAGCGGGAGGTGGTACGAGCAGTACTTC.